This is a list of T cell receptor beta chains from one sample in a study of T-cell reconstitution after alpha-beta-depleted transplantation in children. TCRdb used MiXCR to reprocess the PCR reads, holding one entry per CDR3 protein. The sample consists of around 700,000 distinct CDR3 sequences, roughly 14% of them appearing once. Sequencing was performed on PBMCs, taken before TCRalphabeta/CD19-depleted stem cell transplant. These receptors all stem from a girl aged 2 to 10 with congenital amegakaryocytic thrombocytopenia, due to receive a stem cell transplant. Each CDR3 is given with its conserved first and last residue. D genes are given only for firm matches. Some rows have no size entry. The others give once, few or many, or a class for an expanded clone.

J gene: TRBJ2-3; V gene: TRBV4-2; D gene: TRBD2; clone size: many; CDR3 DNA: TGTGCCAGCAGCTCTTGGACTAGCGGCTCCACAGATACGCAGTATTTT; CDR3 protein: CASSSWTSGSTDTQYF
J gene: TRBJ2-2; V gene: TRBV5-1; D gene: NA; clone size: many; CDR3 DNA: TGCGCCAGCAATCTTACCCCAGGGTCCGGGGAGCTGTTTTTT; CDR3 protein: CASNLTPGSGELFF
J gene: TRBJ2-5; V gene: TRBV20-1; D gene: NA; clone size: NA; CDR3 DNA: TGCAGTGCTAGACCGACAGCCGGGGAGACCCAGTACTTC; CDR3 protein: CSARPTAGETQYF
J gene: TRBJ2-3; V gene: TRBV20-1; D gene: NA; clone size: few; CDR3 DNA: TGCAGTGCTAGAGTTGGCCTCCCAGATACGCAGTATTTT; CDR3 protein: CSARVGLPDTQYF
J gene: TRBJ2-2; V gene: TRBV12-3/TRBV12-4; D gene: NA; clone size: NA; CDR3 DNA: NA; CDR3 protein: CASSRGRLLLRAGELFF
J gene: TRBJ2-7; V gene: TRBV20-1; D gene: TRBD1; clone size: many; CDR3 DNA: TGCAGTGCTAGAGTTGACGTGACAGGGGGCTACGAGCAGTACTTC; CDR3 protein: CSARVDVTGGYEQYF
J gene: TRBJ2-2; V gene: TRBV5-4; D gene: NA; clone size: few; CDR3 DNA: TGTGCCAGCAGCCTCGCCGGTGGTGGGAGAAACACCGGGGAGCTGTTTTTT; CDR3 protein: CASSLAGGGRNTGELFF
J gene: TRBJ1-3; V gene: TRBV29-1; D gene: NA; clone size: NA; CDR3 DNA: TGCAGCGTTGTGGAGAGCTCTGGAAACACCATATATTTT; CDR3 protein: CSVVESSGNTIYF
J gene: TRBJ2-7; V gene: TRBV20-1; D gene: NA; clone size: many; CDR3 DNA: TGCAGTGCCACTCCACCTTCCTACGAGCAGTACTTC; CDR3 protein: CSATPPSYEQYF
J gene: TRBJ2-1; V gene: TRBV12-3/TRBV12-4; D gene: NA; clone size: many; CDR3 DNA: TGTGCCAGCAGTTTAGCCCCCCCCGACAATGAGCAGTTCTTC; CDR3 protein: CASSLAPPDNEQFF
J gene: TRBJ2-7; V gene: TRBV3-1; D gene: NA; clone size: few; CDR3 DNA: TGTGCCAGCAGCCAAGACAGGGTCGGTGAGCAGTACTTC; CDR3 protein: CASSQDRVGEQYF
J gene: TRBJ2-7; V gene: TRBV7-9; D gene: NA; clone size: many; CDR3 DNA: TGTGCCAGCAGCTTAGCGCTAGACAGCTACGAGCAGTACTTC; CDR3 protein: CASSLALDSYEQYF
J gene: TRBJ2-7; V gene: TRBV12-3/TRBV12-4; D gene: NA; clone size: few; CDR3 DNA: TGTGCCAGCAGTTTTTTTCTTTCCGGGGCCTACGAGCAGTACTTC; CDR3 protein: CASSFFLSGAYEQYF
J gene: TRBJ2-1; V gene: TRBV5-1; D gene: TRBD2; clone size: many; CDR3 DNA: TGCGCCAGCAGCAATAGACTAGCGGGAGGCAATGAGCAGTTCTTC; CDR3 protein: CASSNRLAGGNEQFF
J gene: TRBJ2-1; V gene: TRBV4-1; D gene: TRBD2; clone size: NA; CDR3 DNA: TGCGCCAGCAGCCATCGCGGGGGAGAGCAGTTCTTC; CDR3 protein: CASSHRGGEQFF
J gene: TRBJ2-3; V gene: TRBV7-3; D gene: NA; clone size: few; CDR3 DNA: TGTGCCAGCAGCAGTGGAGCCCTAGAAGATACGCAGTATTTT; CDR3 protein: CASSSGALEDTQYF
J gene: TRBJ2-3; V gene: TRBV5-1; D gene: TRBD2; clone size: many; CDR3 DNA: TGCGCCAGCAGCTTGGTTCGGACTAGCGGGTCAAGCACAGATACGCAGTATTTT; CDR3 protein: CASSLVRTSGSSTDTQYF
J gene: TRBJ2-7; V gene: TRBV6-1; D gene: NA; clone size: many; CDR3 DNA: TGTGCCAGCAGGCCTTACGATTACTACGAGCAGTACTTC; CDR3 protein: CASRPYDYYEQYF
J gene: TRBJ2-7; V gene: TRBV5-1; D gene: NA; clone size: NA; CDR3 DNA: TGCGCCAGCAGCTTGGGATTCCCCGACCTAGAAGGCGAGCAGTACTTC; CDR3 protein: CASSLGFPDLEGEQYF
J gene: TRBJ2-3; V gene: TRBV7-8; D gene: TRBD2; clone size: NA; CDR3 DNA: TGTGCCAGCAGCTTAATGAAAGCGGGAGGCGCAGATACGCAGTATTTT; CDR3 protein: CASSLMKAGGADTQYF
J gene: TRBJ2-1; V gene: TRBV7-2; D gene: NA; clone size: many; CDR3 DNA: TGTGCCAGCAGCTTAGCTGTTGGTGGGATCTTGGCCTACAATGAGCAGTTCTTC; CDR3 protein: CASSLAVGGILAYNEQFF
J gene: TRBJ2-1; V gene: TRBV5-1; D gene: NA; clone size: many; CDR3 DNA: TGCGCCAGCAGCTTGGCACCTTTGACAGGTAATGAGCAGTTCTTC; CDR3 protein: CASSLAPLTGNEQFF
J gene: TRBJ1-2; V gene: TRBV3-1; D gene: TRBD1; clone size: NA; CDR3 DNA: TGTGCCAGCAGCCGGGACAGGACGAGACTCTATGGCTACACCTTC; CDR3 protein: CASSRDRTRLYGYTF
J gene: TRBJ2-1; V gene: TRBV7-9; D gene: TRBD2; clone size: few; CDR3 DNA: TGTGCCAGCAGCCCAGTCACGGGAGGGCGCCATGAGCAGTTCTTC; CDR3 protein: CASSPVTGGRHEQFF
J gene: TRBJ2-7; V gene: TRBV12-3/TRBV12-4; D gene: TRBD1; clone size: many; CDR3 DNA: TGTGCCAGCACCCGGACAGGGTCTACCAACGAGCAGTACTTC; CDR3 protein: CASTRTGSTNEQYF
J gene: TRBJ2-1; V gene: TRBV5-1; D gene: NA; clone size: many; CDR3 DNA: TGCGCCAGCAGCTTGTTCAACTCCTACAATGAGCAGTTCTTC; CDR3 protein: CASSLFNSYNEQFF
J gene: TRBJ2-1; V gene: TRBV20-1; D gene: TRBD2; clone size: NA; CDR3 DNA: TGCAGTGCTAGAGGGGGTTTTGGAAAAGCGGGAGGGTGGCGTCGGGAGCAGTTCTTC; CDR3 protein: CSARGGFGKAGGWRREQFF
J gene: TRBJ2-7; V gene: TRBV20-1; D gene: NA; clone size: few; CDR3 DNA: TGCAGTGCTAGTCGCGGGCACCCCTACGAGCAGTACTTC; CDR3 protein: CSASRGHPYEQYF
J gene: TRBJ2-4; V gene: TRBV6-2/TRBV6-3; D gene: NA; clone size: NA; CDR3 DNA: TGTGCCAGCAGTCCCACCCAGGGACCGCAAGCCAAAAACATTCAGTACTTC; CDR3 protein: CASSPTQGPQAKNIQYF
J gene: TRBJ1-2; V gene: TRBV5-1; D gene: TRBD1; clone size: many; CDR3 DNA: TGCGCCAGCAGCACCGGGACAGTTGATGTCTATGGCTACACCTTC; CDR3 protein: CASSTGTVDVYGYTF
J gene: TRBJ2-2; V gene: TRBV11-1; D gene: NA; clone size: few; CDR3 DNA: TGTGCCAGCAGCTTAAGACCCGACGGCACCGGGGAGCTGTTTTTT; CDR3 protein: CASSLRPDGTGELFF
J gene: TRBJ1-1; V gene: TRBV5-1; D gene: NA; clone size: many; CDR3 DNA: TGCGCCAGCAGCCTTTCCTTGACAGGTAACACTGAAGCTTTCTTT; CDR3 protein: CASSLSLTGNTEAFF
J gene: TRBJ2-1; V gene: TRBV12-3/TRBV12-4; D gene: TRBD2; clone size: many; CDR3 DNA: TGTGCCAGCAGTCCGACGGGACTAGATAAAAATGAGCAGTTCTTC; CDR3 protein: CASSPTGLDKNEQFF
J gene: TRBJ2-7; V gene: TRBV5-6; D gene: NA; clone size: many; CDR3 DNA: TGTGCCAGCAGGGGTTCTCATCGCTCCTACGAGCAGTACTTC; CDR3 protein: CASRGSHRSYEQYF
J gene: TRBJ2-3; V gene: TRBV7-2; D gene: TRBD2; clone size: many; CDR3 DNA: TGTGCCAGCAGCTTAGCTCCTCCTAGCGGGAGGGGTACAGATACGCAGTATTTT; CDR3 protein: CASSLAPPSGRGTDTQYF
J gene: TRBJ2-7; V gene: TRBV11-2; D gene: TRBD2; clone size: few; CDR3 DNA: TGTGCCAGCAGCTTAGTGACTAGCGGGGGTTACGAGCAGTACTTC; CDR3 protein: CASSLVTSGGYEQYF
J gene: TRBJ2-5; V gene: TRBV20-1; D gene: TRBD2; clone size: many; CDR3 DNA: TGCAGTGCTAGCATCTTCGCTAGCGGGAGTTTGGAGACCCAGTACTTC; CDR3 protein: CSASIFASGSLETQYF
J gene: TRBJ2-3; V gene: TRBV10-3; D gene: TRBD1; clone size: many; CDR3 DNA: TGTGCCACCGGACAGGGAGAGTCGGATACGCAGTATTTT; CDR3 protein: CATGQGESDTQYF
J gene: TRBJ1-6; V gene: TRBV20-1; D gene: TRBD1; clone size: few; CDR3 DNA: TGCAGTGCTAGAGAAGGGCGTTTAGGGGGCGCGGGGGGGAGCTCCTATAATTCACCCCTCCACTTT; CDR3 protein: CSAREGRLGGAGGSSYNSPLHF
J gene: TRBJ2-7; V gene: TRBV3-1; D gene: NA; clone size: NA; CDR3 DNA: TGTGCCAGCAGCCAAGATAGAGTAACCTACGAGCAGTACTTC; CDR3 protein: CASSQDRVTYEQYF
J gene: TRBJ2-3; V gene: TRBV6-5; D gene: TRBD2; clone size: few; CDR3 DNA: TGTGCCAACATTTCCCTTAGCGGGAGTAGAGATACGCAGTATTTT; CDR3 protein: CANISLSGSRDTQYF
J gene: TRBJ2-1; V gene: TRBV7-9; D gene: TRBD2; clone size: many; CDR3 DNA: TGTGCCAGCAGCTTAGACGGGCGGGAGGGCATCAATGAGCAGTTCTTC; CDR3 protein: CASSLDGREGINEQFF
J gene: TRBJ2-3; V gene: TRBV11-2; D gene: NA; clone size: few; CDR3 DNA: TGTGCCAGCAGCTTCTCCCTCATAGGGACAGATACGCAGTATTTT; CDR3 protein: CASSFSLIGTDTQYF
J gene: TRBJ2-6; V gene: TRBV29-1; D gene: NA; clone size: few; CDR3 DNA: TGCAGCGTAGGGCTAGGGGTTTTGGGGGCCAACGTCCTGACTTTC; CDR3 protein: CSVGLGVLGANVLTF
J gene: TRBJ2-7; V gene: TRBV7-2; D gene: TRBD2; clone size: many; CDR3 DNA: TGTGCCAGCAGCTTAGTGGCTAGCGGCTACGAGCAGTACTTC; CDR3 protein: CASSLVASGYEQYF
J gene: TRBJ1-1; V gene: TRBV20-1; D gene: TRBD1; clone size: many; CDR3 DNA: TGCAGTGCTGGTGGGGACAGGGGGGACACTGAAGCTTTCTTT; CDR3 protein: CSAGGDRGDTEAFF
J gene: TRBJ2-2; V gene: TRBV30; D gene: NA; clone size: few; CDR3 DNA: TGTGCCTGGAGTTCGGGGACCGGGGAGCTGTTTTTT; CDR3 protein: CAWSSGTGELFF
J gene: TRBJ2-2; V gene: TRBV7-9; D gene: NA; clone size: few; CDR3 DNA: TGTGCCAGCATGGGCGGGACAAACACCGGGGAGCTGTTTTTT; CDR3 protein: CASMGGTNTGELFF
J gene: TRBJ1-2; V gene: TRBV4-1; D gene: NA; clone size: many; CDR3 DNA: TGCGCCAGCAGCCAAGATTCGGCGACAGTATATGGCTACACCTTC; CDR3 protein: CASSQDSATVYGYTF
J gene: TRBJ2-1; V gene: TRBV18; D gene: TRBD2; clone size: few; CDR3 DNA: TGTGCCAGCTTGGGGGGGGTAACCAATGAGCAGTTCTTC; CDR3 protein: CASLGGVTNEQFF
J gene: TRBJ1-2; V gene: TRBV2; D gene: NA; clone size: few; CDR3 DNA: TGTGCCAGCAGTGGGGAGGGAATCCGTTCGGGCTACACCTTC; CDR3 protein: CASSGEGIRSGYTF
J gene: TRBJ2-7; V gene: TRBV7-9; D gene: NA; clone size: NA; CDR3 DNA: TGTGCCAGCAGCTTAGTCCCTGTCGGTCGGATGTGGGAGCAGTACTTC; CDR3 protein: CASSLVPVGRMWEQYF
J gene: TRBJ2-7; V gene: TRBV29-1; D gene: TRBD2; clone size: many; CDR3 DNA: TGCAGCGTTGACGGGGGGTCTAGCGGGAGATCGGGAGAGCAGTACTTC; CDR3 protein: CSVDGGSSGRSGEQYF
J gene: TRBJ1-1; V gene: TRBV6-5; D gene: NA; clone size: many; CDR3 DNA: TGTGCCAGAGATGAAGCTTTCTTT; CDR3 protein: CARDEAFF
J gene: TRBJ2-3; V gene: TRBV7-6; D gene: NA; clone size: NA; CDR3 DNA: TGTGCCAGCAGCTTGCGCAGGGGACCCACAGATACGCAGTATTTT; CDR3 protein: CASSLRRGPTDTQYF
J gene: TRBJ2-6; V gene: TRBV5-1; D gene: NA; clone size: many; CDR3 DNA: TGCGCCAGCAGCTTGCCTGTGAGCTCTGGGGCCAACGTCCTGACTTTC; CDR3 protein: CASSLPVSSGANVLTF
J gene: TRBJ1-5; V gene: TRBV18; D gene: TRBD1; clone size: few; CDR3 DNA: TGTGCCAGCTCACCACAGGTCTCAGGGGGGCGGCAGCCCCAGCATTTT; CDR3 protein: CASSPQVSGGRQPQHF
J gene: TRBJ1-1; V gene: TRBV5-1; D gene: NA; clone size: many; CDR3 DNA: TGCGCCAGCAGCTTGACCAGCTCCGAAGCTTTCTTT; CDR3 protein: CASSLTSSEAFF